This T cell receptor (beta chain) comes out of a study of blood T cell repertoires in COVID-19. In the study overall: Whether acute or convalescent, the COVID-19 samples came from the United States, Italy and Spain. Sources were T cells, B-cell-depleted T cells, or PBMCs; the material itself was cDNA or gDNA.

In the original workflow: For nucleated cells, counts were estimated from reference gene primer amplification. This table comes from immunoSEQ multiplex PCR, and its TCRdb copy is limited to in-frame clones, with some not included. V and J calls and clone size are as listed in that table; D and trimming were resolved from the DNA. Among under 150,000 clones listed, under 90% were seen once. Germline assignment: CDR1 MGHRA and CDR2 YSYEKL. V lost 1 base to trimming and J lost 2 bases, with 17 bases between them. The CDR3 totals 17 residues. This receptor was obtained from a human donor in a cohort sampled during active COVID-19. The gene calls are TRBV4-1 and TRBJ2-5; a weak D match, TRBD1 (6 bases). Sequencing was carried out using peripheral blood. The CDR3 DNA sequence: TGCGCCAGCAGCCAAGGTCGGGGCCGAAGGGGGCAAGAGACCCAGTACTTC. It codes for CASSQGRGRRGQETQYF.